This is a list of T cell receptor beta chains from one sample in a study of blood T cell repertoires in COVID-19. TCRdb keeps only in-frame clones here, not all; method: immunoSEQ multiplex PCR. This table holds some 13,000 clones, 78% found once. Material for sequencing was peripheral blood. These receptors were taken from a human donor in a cohort sampled during active COVID-19. Each CDR3 is given with its conserved first and last residue. D genes are given only for firm matches. Size tells how often a clone was seen (once, few, many) or the class of an expanded clone, and some rows leave it out.

clone_size | j_call | v_call | d_call | cdr3_aa | cdr3_nt
once | TRBJ2-3 | TRBV10-3 | TRBD1 | CAVSGTGTTDTQYF | TGTGCCGTTTCCGGGACAGGAACCACAGATACGCAGTATTTT
. | TRBJ2-3 | TRBV6-5 | TRBD2 | CASSRSSGGQIRQYF | TGTGCCAGCAGTCGCTCTAGCGGGGGGCAGATAAGGCAGTATTTT
. | TRBJ2-1 | TRBV29-1 | . | CSGRPSSYNEQFF | TGCAGCGGGCGTCCTAGCTCCTACAATGAGCAGTTCTTC
few | TRBJ2-7 | TRBV5-1 | TRBD1 | CASSSRDRAEQYF | TGCGCCAGCAGCTCCCGGGACAGGGCCGAGCAGTACTTC
. | TRBJ1-2 | TRBV24-1 | . | CATSDLGGGYTF | TGTGCCACCAGTGATTTGGGAGGGGGCTACACCTTC
. | TRBJ2-2 | TRBV7-7 | TRBD2 | CASSTATSGGARELFF | TGTGCCAGCAGCACCGCGACTAGCGGGGGGGCCCGGGAGCTGTTTTTT
once | TRBJ2-7 | TRBV2 | . | CASSDLGAAYEQYF | TGTGCCAGCAGTGATCTGGGGGCCGCCTACGAGCAGTACTTC
. | TRBJ2-3 | TRBV4-3 | TRBD2 | CASSQDVAGVGTQYF | TGCGCCAGCAGCCAAGATGTAGCGGGGGTGGGTACGCAGTATTTT
. | TRBJ1-1 | TRBV5-1 | TRBD1 | CASSLQGAGTEAFF | TGCGCCAGCAGCTTGCAGGGGGCAGGTACTGAAGCTTTCTTT
. | TRBJ2-7 | TRBV27 | TRBD2 | CASSLSLTSGRSYEQYF | TGTGCCAGCAGTTTAAGTCTGACTAGCGGGAGGTCCTACGAGCAGTACTTC
. | TRBJ2-1 | TRBV7-8 | . | CASSTDSLSYNEQFF | TGTGCCAGCAGTACCGACAGCCTATCTTACAATGAGCAGTTCTTC
. | TRBJ1-3 | TRBV5-6 | . | CASSSRSSGNTIYF | TGTGCCAGCAGCTCCCGCAGCTCTGGAAACACCATATATTTT
once | TRBJ1-1 | TRBV10-3 | TRBD1 | CAISAGTGAGDTEAFF | TGTGCCATCAGCGCCGGGACAGGGGCGGGGGACACTGAAGCTTTCTTT
once | TRBJ2-7 | TRBV19 | . | CASSRTVTYEQYF | TGTGCCAGTAGTCGGACTGTGACCTACGAGCAGTACTTC
. | TRBJ2-2 | TRBV5-1 | . | CASSLRGYTGELFF | TGCGCCAGCAGCTTGCGAGGGTACACCGGGGAGCTGTTTTTT
. | TRBJ1-5 | TRBV2 | TRBD1 | CASTRQGDNQPQHF | TGTGCCAGCACTCGACAGGGTGACAATCAGCCCCAGCATTTT
medium-sized | TRBJ1-5 | TRBV7-2 | TRBD1 | CASSSRTGGNQPQHF | TGTGCCAGCAGCAGCAGGACAGGGGGCAATCAGCCCCAGCATTTT
. | TRBJ2-7 | TRBV27 | TRBD1 | CASSRAGTGGSYEQYF | TGTGCCAGCAGTCGAGCCGGGACAGGGGGGTCCTACGAGCAGTACTTC
. | TRBJ2-5 | TRBV6-2/TRBV6-3 | . | CASSRLSRETQYF | TGTGCCAGCAGCAGACTGTCTCGAGAGACCCAGTACTTC
. | TRBJ1-1 | TRBV21-1 | . | CASSVGQGEVIVKNTEAFF | TGTGCCAGCAGCGTGGGGCAGGGGGAGGTTATCGTGAAGAACACTGAAGCTTTCTTT
. | TRBJ1-5 | TRBV28 | . | CASRPDRPFYQPQHF | TGTGCCAGCAGGCCTGACAGGCCCTTCTATCAGCCCCAGCATTTT
. | TRBJ1-2 | TRBV7-9 | TRBD1 | CASSAHRGQDEGYTF | TGTGCCAGCAGCGCCCACAGGGGGCAAGATGAAGGCTACACCTTC
. | TRBJ1-5 | TRBV30 | . | CAWSLGQFNQPQHF | TGTGCCTGGAGTCTAGGACAGTTCAATCAGCCCCAGCATTTT
. | TRBJ1-3 | TRBV7-2 | . | CASSLPPGDTIYF | TGTGCCAGCAGCCTCCCCCCAGGTGACACCATATATTTT
. | TRBJ1-1 | TRBV5-6 | . | CASSLAGFGGFTEAFF | TGTGCCAGCAGCTTGGCCGGGTTTGGGGGGTTTACTGAAGCTTTCTTT
. | TRBJ2-1 | TRBV28 | TRBD2 | CASSIAGEGNEQFF | TGTGCCAGCAGTATAGCGGGTGAGGGGAATGAGCAGTTCTTC
. | TRBJ2-3 | TRBV28 | TRBD1 | CASSARTGGHSTDTQYF | TGTGCCAGCAGTGCACGGACAGGGGGTCATAGCACAGATACGCAGTATTTT
. | TRBJ1-5 | TRBV15 | TRBD1 | CATSRDGQGGINQPQHF | TGTGCCACCAGCAGAGACGGACAGGGGGGGATCAATCAGCCCCAGCATTTT
. | TRBJ1-1 | TRBV12-3/TRBV12-4 | . | CASNGGPNTEAFF | TGTGCCAGCAATGGGGGCCCGAACACTGAAGCTTTCTTT
. | TRBJ1-1 | TRBV5-1 | TRBD1 | CASRGEGDRPGAGNTEAFF | TGCGCCAGCAGGGGGGAGGGGGACAGGCCCGGGGCCGGGAACACTGAAGCTTTCTTT
once | TRBJ2-1 | TRBV30 | . | CAWKPWRFDNNEQFF | TGTGCCTGGAAACCTTGGAGGTTTGATAACAATGAGCAGTTCTTC
. | TRBJ1-2 | TRBV9 | . | CASSARDIGPSGYTF | TGTGCCAGCAGCGCCCGGGACATAGGTCCCAGTGGCTACACCTTC